Shown below are 23 T cell receptor beta chains from a single sample sequenced in a study of cytomegalovirus exposure and HLA in healthy donors. Primers included in the PCR were 60 Vbeta and 13 Jbeta primers. Measured with immunoSEQ multiplex PCR; TCRdb has only the in-frame clones, and not every one. The sample has around 130,000 clones; 77% are singletons. The sequenced material came from PBMCs. The receptor set was obtained from a young man in good health and CMV-seropositive.

V usage is TRBV6-6 and J usage is TRBJ2-3; 7 bases line up with TRBD1. With 2 bases clipped from V and 7 bases from J, the junction kept 9 bases outside the gene matches. Germline-derived CDR1 and CDR2 are MNHNY and SVGAGI (reference sequence). This CDR3 comprises 15 residues. The CDR3 protein is CASSYPVGGANTQYF. The CDR3 DNA is TGTGCCAGCAGTTACCCGGTAGGGGGCGCGAATACGCAGTATTTT.

With regard to this clone: The sample carries other DNA sequences with the same CDR3. The rearrangement joins TRBV7-8 to TRBJ2-5, with 7 positions matching TRBD2. Germline V gene lookup returns CDR1 SGHVS and CDR2 FQNEAQ. This CDR3 has 13 amino acids. V was clipped by 3 bases and J by 5 bases; unmatched bases: 3. The CDR3 nucleotides are TGTGCCAGCAGCTTTTCGCGGGAGGAGACCCAGTACTTC. Encoded protein: CASSFSREETQYF.

The chain recombines TRBV7-6 with TRBJ1-6; the match to TRBD1 covers 9 bases. CDR3 size: 17 residues. Germline V gives CDR1 SGHVS, CDR2 FNYEAQ. V lost 1 base to trimming and J lost 8 bases; unmatched junction nucleotides: 9. CDR3: CASSLGEQGAFYSPLHF. Here the CDR3 DNA reads TGTGCCAGCAGCTTAGGGGAACAGGGGGCATTTTATTCACCCCTCCACTTT.

This chain connects TRBV27 to TRBJ2-1, with D perhaps TRBD2 (5 bases). Germline CDR1 MNHEY, CDR2 SMNVEV (reference sequence). The CDR3 is 13 amino acids. The V end lost 6 bases, the J end lost 8 bases, and 14 bases lay between the germline ends. CDR3: CASSPTTSYEQFF. CDR3 coding DNA: TGTGCCAGCAGCCCGACCACTAGTTATGAGCAGTTCTTC.

The CDR3 sequence is CASYQMKAGDSSSSGNTIYF. CDR3 bases: TGTGCCAGCTACCAGATGAAAGCAGGGGATAGCTCGAGCTCTGGAAACACCATATATTTT. V and J are TRBV2 and TRBJ1-3; weak D call: TRBD1 (6 bases). CDR1 and CDR2 (germline): SNHLY, FYNNEI. The CDR3 is 20 amino acids. Trimming shortened V by 8 bases and J by 0 bases, and 29 bases separated the two germline ends.

This chain links TRBV6-1 with TRBJ1-2; TRBD1 aligns across 8 bases. CDR3 length: 13 amino acids. Germline V gene lookup returns CDR1 MNHNS and CDR2 SASEGT. V lost 7 bases to trimming and J lost 2 bases; unmatched junction nucleotides: 3. The CDR3 spells CASTGGRNYGYTF. The CDR3 region has the DNA TGTGCCAGCACAGGGGGCCGGAACTATGGCTACACCTTC.

This clone appeared once. The chain recombines TRBV6-5 with TRBJ1-1; D not resolved. From germline, CDR1 is MNHEY and CDR2 SVGAGI. The CDR3 runs 15 residues. V lost 0 bases, J lost 6 bases, and 14 bases lay in between. CDR3: CASSYSIVSKSEAFF. In DNA form, the CDR3 reads TGTGCCAGCAGTTACTCGATCGTGAGTAAGTCTGAAGCTTTCTTT.

In its sample, this clone was seen a few times. This chain connects TRBV4-1 to TRBJ2-5; D might be TRBD2 (6 bases). With 7 bases removed from V and 5 bases from J, the gap between germline ends came to 29 bases. This CDR3 has 18 residues. Germline CDR1 MGHRA, CDR2 YSYEKL. CDR3 sequence reads: CASTRWGSGAVRGETQYF. The CDR3 region has the DNA TGCGCCAGCACCCGCTGGGGCAGCGGAGCCGTACGGGGGGAGACCCAGTACTTC.

The chain has TRBV18 and TRBJ2-1; 9 bases fit TRBD2. There are 15 residues in the CDR3. V was pared by 0 bases and J by 5 bases, with 2 bases of the junction left unmatched. The germline V gene has CDR1 KGHSH and CDR2 LQKENI. The CDR3 reads CASSPPVAGDNEQFF. The CDR3 DNA sequence: TGTGCCAGCTCACCACCAGTAGCGGGGGACAATGAGCAGTTCTTC.

The chain combines TRBV7-9 with TRBJ1-2; D possibly corresponds to TRBD1 (5 bases). Trimming pared 3 bases from V and 8 bases from J, leaving 10 bases between. CDR3 length: 12 residues. Germline assignment: CDR1 SEHNR and CDR2 FQNEAQ (reference sequence). CDR3 amino acids: CASSLAGNGYTF. The CDR3 DNA is TGTGCCAGCAGCTTGGCAGGGAACGGCTACACCTTC.

J is TRBJ2-7 and V is TRBV27, with TRBD2 identical over 12 bases. Trimming removed 2 bases from V and 2 bases from J; junction bases left unmatched: 1. The germline gives CDR1 MNHEY, CDR2 SMNVEV (reference sequence). The CDR3 is made up of 15 amino acids. The CDR3 DNA sequence: TGTGCCAGCAGTTTACGGACTAGCGGGACCTACGAGCAGTACTTC. This encodes CASSLRTSGTYEQYF.

This chain joins TRBV19 and TRBJ1-5, with unresolved D. The germline V and J ends were trimmed by 7 bases and 6 bases, with 13 bases remaining between them. This CDR3 region has 13 residues. Germline lookup yields CDR1 LNHDA and CDR2 SQIVND (reference sequence). The CDR3 protein is CASIPSRGQPQHF. Written as DNA, the CDR3 is TGTGCCAGTATACCCTCACGGGGTCAGCCCCAGCATTTT.

The chain carries TRBV18 and TRBJ1-3; perhaps TRBD1 as D (5 bases). The germline V gene has CDR1 KGHSH and CDR2 LQKENI. The CDR3 runs to 16 residues. The V end lost 3 bases, the J end lost 0 bases, and 12 bases lay between the germline ends. The DNA of the CDR3 is TGTGCCAGCTCACCCAACGGGGGGTCCTCTGGAAACACCATATATTTT. This translates into CASSPNGGSSGNTIYF.

The chain combines TRBV6-4 with TRBJ1-1, with 7 bases that match TRBD1. The CDR3 is 15 residues long. V lost 4 bases to trimming and J lost 5 bases; unmatched junction nucleotides: 10. The germline gives CDR1 MRHNA, CDR2 SNTAGT. DNA for the CDR3: TGTGCCAGCAGTGGGGACAGCCTCGGAAGGACTGAAGCTTTCTTT. Translation: CASSGDSLGRTEAFF.

The chain uses TRBV6-1 and TRBJ1-1, with a tentative D call TRBD1 (5 bases). V was shortened by 8 bases and J by 10 bases, with 20 bases between the two germline ends. The CDR3 contains 13 residues. Germline CDR1 is MNHNS and CDR2 is SASEGT. The CDR3 spells CASRLSPGLGAFF. The CDR3 DNA is TGTGCCAGCCGACTGTCTCCGGGACTCGGAGCTTTCTTT.

J is TRBJ1-2 and V is TRBV11-1; D gene ambiguous. Germline loops: CDR1 SGHAT, CDR2 FQDESV (reference sequence). This CDR3 is 14 amino acids long. V was trimmed by 2 bases and J by 6 bases, leaving 13 bases between them. The CDR3 here is CASSLRRGTDGYTF. DNA of the CDR3: TGTGCCAGCAGCTTACGTAGAGGCACGGATGGCTACACCTTC.

The gene calls are TRBV28 and TRBJ1-6; D uncertain. The CDR3 contains 12 residues. Germline CDR1 is MDHEN and CDR2 is SYDVKM. V shed 8 bases and J shed 9 bases, with 11 bases lying between them. CDR3 DNA sequence: TGTGCCAGCGCCCCACTGATTTCACCCCTCCACTTT. Encoded protein: CASAPLISPLHF. Combining the CDR3 with reference TRBV28 and TRBJ1-6 gives the whole variable domain DVKVTQSSRYLVKRTGEKVFLECVQDMDHENMFWYRQDPGLGLRLIYFSYDVKMKEKGDIPEGYSVSREKKERFSLILESASTNQTSMYLCASAPLISPLHFGNGTRLTVT.

This sequence joins TRBV7-9 and TRBJ2-7; possibly TRBD2 for D (5 bases). The V gene lost 4 bases and the J gene lost 3 bases, with 16 bases spanning the gap. This CDR3 comprises 15 residues. Germline V gene sequence: CDR1 SEHNR, CDR2 FQNEAQ (reference sequence). The CDR3 is CASSSLRDIVYEQYF. In nucleotides, the CDR3 is TGTGCCAGCAGCTCTCTCCGGGATATAGTCTACGAGCAGTACTTC.

V gene TRBV5-8 combines with J gene TRBJ2-7; D remains unclear. The CDR3 is 14 amino acids. The germline V gene encodes CDR1 SGHTS and CDR2 YDEGEE. The V end lost 1 base, the J end lost 2 bases, and 10 bases lay between the germline ends. CDR3 in DNA: TGTGCCAGCAGCTTGCGCGGATTGCCCTACGAGCAGTACTTC. Amino acid sequence: CASSLRGLPYEQYF.

This clone was detected a few times. The chain uses TRBV6-6 and TRBJ1-2; the D gene is possibly TRBD1 (6 bases). V was trimmed by 6 bases and J by 9 bases, leaving 14 bases between them. CDR1 and CDR2 from the germline V gene are MNHNY and SVGAGI (reference sequence). The CDR3 has 12 amino acids. The CDR3 reads CASSGQWESYTF. In DNA, the CDR3 is TGTGCCAGCAGCGGACAGTGGGAAAGCTACACCTTC.

The V gene is TRBV6-5, the J gene TRBJ2-7, with D possibly matching TRBD2 (6 bases). The CDR3 is made up of 15 amino acids. Trimming took off 4 bases at V and 4 bases at J, with 17 bases between the two ends. Germline CDR1 and CDR2: MNHEY and SVGAGI. The CDR3 nucleotides read TGTGCCAGCAGTTCAGGCGGGTGGGACTCATACGAGCAGTACTTC. Protein sequence: CASSSGGWDSYEQYF.

This clone was recorded many times. The chain employs TRBV6-5 and TRBJ1-1, with a tentative D call TRBD1 (5 bases). Germline lookup yields CDR1 MNHEY and CDR2 SVGAGI. V was shortened by 5 bases and J by 2 bases, with 9 bases between the two germline ends. The CDR3 runs 13 residues. Here the CDR3 reads CASSPRVNTEAFF. The DNA of the CDR3 is TGTGCCAGCAGTCCCAGGGTAAACACTGAAGCTTTCTTT.

The chain has TRBV2 and TRBJ1-1; D unclear. Germline CDR1 reads SNHLY; CDR2 reads FYNNEI. CDR3 length equals 15 residues. V lost 3 bases and J lost 0, with 11 bases in between. As DNA, the CDR3 is TGTGCCAGCAGTGAGCAGGAACTTTTGAACACTGAAGCTTTCTTT. It encodes CASSEQELLNTEAFF. The whole variable domain, filled in from reference TRBV2 and TRBJ1-1, reads EPEVTQTPSHQVTQMGQEVILRCVPISNHLYFYWYRQILGQKVEFLVSFYNNEISEKSEIFDDQFSVERPDGSNFTLKIRSTKLEDSAMYFCASSEQELLNTEAFFGQGTRLTVV.